This TCR beta chain stems from a study of T cells of healthy individuals. CDR3 length equals 15 residues. The germline gives CDR1 MNHEY, CDR2 SVGEGT. The J segment lost 1 base and the V segment lost 6 bases, leaving 9 bases of the junction unmatched. This clonotype was recorded at least ten times. TCRdb re-analysed the 5' RACE reads in MiXCR, keeping a single row per CDR3 protein. The table includes around 98,000 distinct CDR3 sequences, 15% to 20% detected once. This chain connects TRBV6-2 or TRBV6-3 to TRBJ2-7, with 7 positions matching TRBD1. The sequence was collected from a human donor in good health. The CDR3 bases are TGTGCCAGCAGGGATAGGGGGCCCAAATCCTACGAGCAGTACTTC. Its translation: CASRDRGPKSYEQYF.